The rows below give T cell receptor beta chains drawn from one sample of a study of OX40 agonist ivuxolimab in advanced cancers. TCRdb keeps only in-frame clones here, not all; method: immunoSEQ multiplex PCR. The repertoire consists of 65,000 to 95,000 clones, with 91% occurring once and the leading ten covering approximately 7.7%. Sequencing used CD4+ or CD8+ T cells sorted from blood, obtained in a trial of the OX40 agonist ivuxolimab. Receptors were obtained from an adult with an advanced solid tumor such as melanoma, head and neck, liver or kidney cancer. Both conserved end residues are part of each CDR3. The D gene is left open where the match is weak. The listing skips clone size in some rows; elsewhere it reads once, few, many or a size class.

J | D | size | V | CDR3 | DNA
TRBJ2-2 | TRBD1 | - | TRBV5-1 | CASSLIGTGDGTGELFF | TGCGCCAGCAGCTTAATAGGGACAGGGGACGGGACCGGGGAGCTGTTTTTT
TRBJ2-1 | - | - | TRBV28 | CASRLSYNEQFF | TGTGCCAGCCGATTGTCCTACAATGAGCAGTTCTTC
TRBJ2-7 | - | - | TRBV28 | CASLHSSSYEQYF | TGTGCCAGCCTCCACAGTAGCTCCTACGAGCAGTACTTC
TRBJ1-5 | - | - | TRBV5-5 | CASSLEHSQPQHF | TGTGCCAGCAGCTTGGAACATTCCCAGCCCCAGCATTTT
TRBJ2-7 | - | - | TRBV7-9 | CASSFGTVTYEQYF | TGTGCCAGCAGCTTCGGGACGGTTACCTACGAGCAGTACTTC
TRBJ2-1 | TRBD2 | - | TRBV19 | CASSYTSGSHNEQFF | TGTGCCAGTAGTTACACTAGCGGGAGTCACAATGAGCAGTTCTTC
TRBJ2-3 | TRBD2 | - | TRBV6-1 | CASSVAGGTLPDTQYF | TGTGCCAGCAGTGTAGCGGGAGGGACTCTCCCAGATACGCAGTATTTT
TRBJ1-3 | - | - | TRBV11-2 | CASSLGVNTIYF | TGTGCCAGCAGCTTAGGGGTCAACACCATATATTTT
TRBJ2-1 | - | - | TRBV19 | CASTTWGAKGLANEQFF | TGTGCCAGTACCACATGGGGGGCGAAAGGGCTGGCCAATGAGCAGTTCTTC
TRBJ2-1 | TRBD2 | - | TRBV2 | CASRGLAGDLYNEQFF | TGTGCCAGCAGGGGACTAGCGGGAGACCTCTACAATGAGCAGTTCTTC
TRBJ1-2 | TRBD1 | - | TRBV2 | CASSAQGDRRNNYGYTF | TGTGCCAGCAGTGCTCAGGGGGATCGTCGGAATAACTATGGCTACACCTTC
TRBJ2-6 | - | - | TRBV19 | CASSPTDSGANVLTF | TGTGCCAGTAGTCCGACAGACTCTGGGGCCAACGTCCTGACTTTC
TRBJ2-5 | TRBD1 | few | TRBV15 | CASGGQETQYF | TGTGCCTCAGGGGGCCAAGAGACCCAGTACTTC
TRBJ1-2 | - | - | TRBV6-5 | CASSGSNYGYTF | TGTGCCAGCAGTGGCTCTAACTATGGCTACACCTTC
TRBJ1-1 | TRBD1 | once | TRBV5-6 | CASSLITGGADNTEAFF | TGTGCCAGCAGCTTGATTACAGGGGGCGCAGACAACACTGAAGCTTTCTTT
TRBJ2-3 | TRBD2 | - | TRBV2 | CASSGLAGNTDTQYF | TGTGCCAGCAGTGGACTAGCGGGGAACACAGATACGCAGTATTTT
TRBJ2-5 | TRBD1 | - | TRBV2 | CASSTGEETQYF | TGTGCCAGCAGTACAGGGGAGGAGACCCAGTACTTC
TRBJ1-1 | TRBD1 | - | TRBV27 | CASSHRDRSTEAFF | TGTGCCAGCAGTCACAGGGACAGGAGCACTGAAGCTTTCTTT
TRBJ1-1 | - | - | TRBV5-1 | CASSLEGPGPKAFF | TGCGCCAGCAGCTTGGAGGGACCGGGACCAAAAGCTTTCTTT
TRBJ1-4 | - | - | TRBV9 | CASSVGPGWTISTPRYEKLFF | TGTGCCAGCAGCGTAGGGCCAGGGTGGACGATCTCCACGCCCCGATATGAAAAACTGTTTTTT
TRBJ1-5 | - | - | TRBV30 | CAWSGGPDQPQHF | TGTGCCTGGAGTGGCGGGCCCGATCAGCCCCAGCATTTT
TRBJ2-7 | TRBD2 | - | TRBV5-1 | CASRQGTSGTYPPYEQYF | TGCGCCAGCAGACAGGGGACTAGCGGGACCTACCCCCCCTACGAGCAGTACTTC
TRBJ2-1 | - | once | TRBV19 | CASMVYNEQFF | TGTGCCAGTATGGTGTACAATGAGCAGTTCTTC